These 17 T cell receptor beta chains originate from one sample sequenced in a study of T cell responses to AZD1222 COVID-19 vaccine. The table came from immunoSEQ multiplex PCR; TCRdb's copy has only in-frame clones and leaves some out. The table records 100,000 to 150,000 clones, roughly 82% of them present only once. Sequenced here: peripheral blood, sampled 28 days after the second AZD1222 dose. These TCRs come from an adult who received the AZD1222 COVID-19 vaccine.

This chain links TRBV18 with TRBJ1-2, with TRBD1 as a possible D gene (6 bases). The CDR3 spans 14 residues. The ends were cut back, 3 bases at V and 3 bases at J, with 11 bases in the middle. Germline V gene lookup returns CDR1 KGHSH and CDR2 LQKENI. The CDR3 spells CASSPRSGDYGYTF. DNA for the CDR3: TGTGCCAGCTCACCGAGATCAGGGGACTATGGCTACACCTTC.

This sequence joins TRBV2 and TRBJ2-7, with D maybe TRBD1 (6 bases). Trimming pared 9 bases from V and 4 bases from J, leaving 19 bases between. Germline lookup yields CDR1 SNHLY and CDR2 FYNNEI. The CDR3 sequence is 14 residues long. CDR3 region: CARTRNRASYEQYF. DNA for the CDR3: TGTGCCAGGACCAGGAACAGGGCATCGTACGAGCAGTACTTC.

V gene TRBV2 combines with J gene TRBJ2-5; D possibly corresponds to TRBD1 (5 bases). CDR3 length equals 12 residues. V was trimmed by 4 bases and J by 4 bases, leaving 7 bases between them. Germline V lookup: CDR1 SNHLY, CDR2 FYNNEI. This CDR3 is CASSGQLETQYF. The CDR3 DNA reads TGTGCCAGCAGTGGACAGCTAGAGACCCAGTACTTC.

This clone showed up just a few times. The chain employs TRBV27 and TRBJ1-6; a possible D gene is TRBD1 (6 bases). The ends were cut back, 2 bases at V and 8 bases at J, with 10 bases in the middle. This CDR3 spans 14 amino acids. Looked up from germline, CDR1 is MNHEY and CDR2 is SMNVEV (reference sequence). The CDR3 coding sequence is TGTGCCAGCAGTTTAAACAGGGTTGATTCACCCCTCCACTTT. Translating gives CASSLNRVDSPLHF.

The V call is TRBV12-3 or TRBV12-4, the J call TRBJ1-4; no firm D call. Trimming left V 2 bases short and J 7 bases short, with 5 bases between. The CDR3 sequence is 12 residues long. The CDR3: CASSLSAEKLFF. CDR3 DNA sequence: TGTGCCAGCAGTTTAAGCGCTGAAAAACTGTTTTTT.

The V gene is TRBV7-9, the J gene TRBJ1-3; perhaps TRBD1 as D (5 bases). Trimming shortened V by 5 bases and J by 14 bases, and 22 bases separated the two germline ends. CDR1 is SEHNR, CDR2 FQNEAQ, per germline (reference sequence). The length of the CDR3 is 14 residues. The CDR3 DNA reads TGTGCCAGCAGCCCCCTAGGGGCCGGAGAAAAACTATATTTT. Translation: CASSPLGAGEKLYF.

For the CDR3, the DNA is TGTGCCAGCATCGGAGCATATGGCTACACCTTC. This codes for CASIGAYGYTF. V usage is TRBV6-6 and J usage is TRBJ1-2; no clear D gene. CDR1 is MNHNY, CDR2 SVGAGI, per germline (reference sequence). V lost 7 bases and J lost 5, with 8 bases in between. This CDR3 contains 11 residues.

The chain recombines TRBV5-8 with TRBJ1-6; D uncertain. Germline V gene lookup returns CDR1 SGHTS and CDR2 YDEGEE. The CDR3 loop spans 11 amino acids. Trimming took 2 bases from V and 9 from J, leaving 3 bases between them. CDR3 amino acids: CASSFSSPLHF. The DNA of the CDR3 is TGTGCCAGCAGCTTCTCTTCACCCCTCCACTTT.

The CDR3 DNA follows: TGTGCCAGCAGTTATCGCGGGGCGGCGGGCCAGCCCCAGCATTTT. Its protein product is CASSYRGAAGQPQHF. The rearrangement links TRBV6-2 or TRBV6-3 to TRBJ1-5, with TRBD1 as a possible D gene (5 bases). CDR1 and CDR2 (germline): MNHEY, SVGEGT. Trimming left V 3 bases short and J 7 bases short, with 16 bases between. The CDR3 has 15 amino acids.

There are a few counts of this clone. The V and J genes are TRBV12-3 or TRBV12-4 and TRBJ1-2, with D perhaps TRBD1 (5 bases). This CDR3 contains 13 residues. Trimming cost V 7 bases and J 3 bases, with 12 bases left between them. CDR3 DNA sequence: TGTGCCAGCACCCCGACAGTAGACTATGGCTACACCTTC. This sequence encodes CASTPTVDYGYTF.

This clone was counted only a few times. The chain employs TRBV5-4 and TRBJ1-5; possibly TRBD1 for D (6 bases). V lost 0 bases and J lost 5, with 6 bases in between. Germline loops: CDR1 SGHNT, CDR2 YYREEE (reference sequence). CDR3 length: 13 amino acids. The CDR3 DNA sequence: TGTGCCAGCAGCTTGGGACAGGATCAGCCCCAGCATTTT. Translating it yields CASSLGQDQPQHF.

Only a few counts were recorded for this clone. The CDR3 protein is CAISVRGTDQPQHF. As DNA, the CDR3 is TGTGCCATCAGTGTTCGGGGGACGGATCAGCCCCAGCATTTT. The V gene is TRBV10-3, the J gene TRBJ1-5; possible D gene TRBD1, 5 bases. The germline gives CDR1 ENHRY, CDR2 SYGVKD. Trimming removed 4 bases from V and 5 bases from J, with 12 bases in between. This CDR3 contains 14 residues.

The J gene is TRBJ1-4, the V gene TRBV5-5, with 7 bases lining up with TRBD1. Trimming at V came to 1 base and at J to 7 bases, leaving 4 bases not matched to a gene. Per germline, CDR1 SGHKS and CDR2 YYEKEE (reference sequence). This CDR3 spans 14 amino acids. The CDR3 DNA reads as TGTGCCAGCAGCTTGACAGGGGCAGGTGAAAAACTGTTTTTT. Amino acids: CASSLTGAGEKLFF.

The rearrangement links TRBV5-5 to TRBJ2-7; 7 nucleotides match TRBD1. The CDR3 has 15 amino acids. Germline V gene lookup returns CDR1 SGHKS and CDR2 YYEKEE (reference sequence). The junction had 5 bases not matched to a gene; V was cut back by 0 bases and J by 2 bases. In DNA, the CDR3 is TGTGCCAGCAGCTTGGGGGGTACAGGGGCCTACGAGCAGTACTTC. Protein product: CASSLGGTGAYEQYF.

The rearrangement joins TRBV11-2 to TRBJ1-1, with D maybe TRBD1 (6 bases). V was clipped by 3 bases and J by 0 bases, with 20 bases between them. CDR3 length equals 18 residues. The germline V gene encodes CDR1 SGHAT and CDR2 FQNNGV. In DNA form, the CDR3 reads TGTGCCAGCAGCTTTGTGTCTTGGGACACTACTTTGAACACTGAAGCTTTCTTT. Residues: CASSFVSWDTTLNTEAFF.

This chain connects TRBV3-1 (or the pseudogene TRBV3-2) to TRBJ1-2; 10 nucleotides agree with TRBD1. Losses at the gene ends were 1 base for V and 7 bases for J; bases not matched to a gene: 3. Germline CDR1 and CDR2: LGHDT and YNNKEL (reference sequence). This CDR3 has 14 amino acids. CDR3 protein: CASSQGDRGGGYTF. CDR3 sequence (DNA): TGTGCCAGCAGCCAAGGGGACAGGGGAGGTGGCTACACCTTC.

This chain connects TRBV7-3 to TRBJ1-1; D not certain. Trimming removed 4 bases at V and 6 bases at J, with 12 bases between. Germline lookup yields CDR1 SGHTA and CDR2 FQGTGA. CDR3 length: 13 amino acids. The CDR3 sequence: CASSSNGGPEAFF. CDR3 nucleotide sequence: TGTGCCAGCAGCTCGAATGGAGGCCCTGAAGCTTTCTTT.